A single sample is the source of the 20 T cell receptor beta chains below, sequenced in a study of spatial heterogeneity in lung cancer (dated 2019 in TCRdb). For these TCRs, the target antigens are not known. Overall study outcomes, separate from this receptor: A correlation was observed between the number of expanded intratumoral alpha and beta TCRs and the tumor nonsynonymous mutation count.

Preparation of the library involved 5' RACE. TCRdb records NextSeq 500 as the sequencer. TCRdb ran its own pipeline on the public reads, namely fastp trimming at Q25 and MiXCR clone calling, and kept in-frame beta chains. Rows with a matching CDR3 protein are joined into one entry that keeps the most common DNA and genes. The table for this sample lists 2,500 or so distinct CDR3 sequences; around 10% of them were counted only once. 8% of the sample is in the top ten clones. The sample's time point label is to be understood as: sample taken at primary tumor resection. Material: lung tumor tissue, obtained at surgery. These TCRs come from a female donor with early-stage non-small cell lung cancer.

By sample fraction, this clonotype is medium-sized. The CDR3 DNA reads TGCAGCGTTCCCTCCCCGGGTGGGGGGGATCAGCCCCAGCATTTT. This gives the protein CSVPSPGGGDQPQHF. The chain employs TRBV29-1 and TRBJ1-5; D is perhaps TRBD1 (5 bases). This CDR3 region has 15 residues. The germline V and J ends were trimmed by 5 bases and 5 bases, with 19 bases remaining between them. Germline V CDR1 and CDR2: SQVTM, ANQGSEA.

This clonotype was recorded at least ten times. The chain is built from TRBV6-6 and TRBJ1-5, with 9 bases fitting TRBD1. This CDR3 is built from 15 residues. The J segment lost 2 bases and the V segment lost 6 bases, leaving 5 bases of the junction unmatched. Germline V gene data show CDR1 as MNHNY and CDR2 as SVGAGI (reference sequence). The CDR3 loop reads CASSPQGAGNQPQHF. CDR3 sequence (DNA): TGTGCCAGCAGCCCACAGGGGGCTGGCAATCAGCCCCAGCATTTT.

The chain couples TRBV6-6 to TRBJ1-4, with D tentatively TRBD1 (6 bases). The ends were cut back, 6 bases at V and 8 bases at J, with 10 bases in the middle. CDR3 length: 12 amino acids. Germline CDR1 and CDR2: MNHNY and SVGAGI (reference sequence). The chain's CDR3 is CASRQGLEKLFF. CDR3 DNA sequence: TGTGCCAGCAGACAGGGATTGGAAAAACTGTTTTTT.

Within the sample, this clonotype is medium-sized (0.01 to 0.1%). The CDR3 loop is CASSLSGTGFETQYF. DNA of the CDR3: TGTGCCAGCAGCTTATCCGGGACAGGGTTTGAGACCCAGTACTTC. The chain is built from TRBV7-6 and TRBJ2-5, with 9 bases lining up with TRBD1. The CDR3 length is 15 residues. Germline CDR1 is SGHVS and CDR2 is FNYEAQ. With 2 bases clipped from V and 5 bases from J, the junction kept 6 bases outside the gene matches.

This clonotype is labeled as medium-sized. The CDR3 DNA follows: TGTGCCAGCTTGGGGGGATATGGTGAAAAACTGTTTTTT. Residues: CASLGGYGEKLFF. The chain uses TRBV7-9 and TRBJ1-4; the D gene is possibly TRBD1 (5 bases). V lost 8 bases to trimming and J lost 7 bases, with 14 bases between them. Per germline, CDR1 SEHNR and CDR2 FQNEAQ (reference sequence). This CDR3 has 13 amino acids.

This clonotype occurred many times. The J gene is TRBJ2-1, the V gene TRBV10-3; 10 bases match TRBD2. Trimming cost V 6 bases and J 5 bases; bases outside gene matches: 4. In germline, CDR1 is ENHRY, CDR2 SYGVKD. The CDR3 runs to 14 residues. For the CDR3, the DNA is TGTGCCATCAGCGGACTAGCGGAGGACAATGAGCAGTTCTTC. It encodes CAISGLAEDNEQFF.

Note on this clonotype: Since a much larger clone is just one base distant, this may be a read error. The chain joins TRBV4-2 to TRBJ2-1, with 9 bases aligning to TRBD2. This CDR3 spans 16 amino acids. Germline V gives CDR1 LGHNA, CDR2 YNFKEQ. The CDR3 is CASNQNSGRSVNEQFF. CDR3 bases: TGTGCCAGCAACCAAAACAGCGGGAGGTCTGTGAATGAGCAGTTCTTC.

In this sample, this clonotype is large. The CDR3 DNA follows: TGCGCCAGCAGCCAAGTCCCTGAGGGGGGTAATAATTCACCCCTCCACTTT. This translates into CASSQVPEGGNNSPLHF. The chain recombines TRBV4-3 with TRBJ1-6; D is possibly TRBD1 (6 bases). Looked up from germline, CDR1 is LGHNA and CDR2 is YSLEER. V gave up 1 base and J gave up 5 bases, with 15 bases separating them. This CDR3 contains 17 residues.

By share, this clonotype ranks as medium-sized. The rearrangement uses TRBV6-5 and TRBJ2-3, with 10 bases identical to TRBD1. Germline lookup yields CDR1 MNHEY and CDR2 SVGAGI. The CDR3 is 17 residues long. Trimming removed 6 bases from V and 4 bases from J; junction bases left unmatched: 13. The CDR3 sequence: CASRRQGAAGMPDTQYF. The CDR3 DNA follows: TGTGCCAGCAGAAGACAGGGGGCAGCGGGGATGCCAGATACGCAGTATTTT.

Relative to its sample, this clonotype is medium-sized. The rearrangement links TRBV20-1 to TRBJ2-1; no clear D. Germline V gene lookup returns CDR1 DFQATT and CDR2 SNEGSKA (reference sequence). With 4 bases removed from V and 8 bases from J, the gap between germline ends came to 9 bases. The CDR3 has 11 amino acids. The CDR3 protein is CSATPNYEQFF. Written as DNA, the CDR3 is TGCAGTGCTACCCCTAATTATGAGCAGTTCTTC.

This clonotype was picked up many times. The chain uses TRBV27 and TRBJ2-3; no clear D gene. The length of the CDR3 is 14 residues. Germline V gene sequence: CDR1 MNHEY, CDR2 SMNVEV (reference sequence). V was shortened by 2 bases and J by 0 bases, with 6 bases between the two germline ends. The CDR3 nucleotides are TGTGCCAGCAGTTTAGGCCAGAGCACAGATACGCAGTATTTT. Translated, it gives CASSLGQSTDTQYF.

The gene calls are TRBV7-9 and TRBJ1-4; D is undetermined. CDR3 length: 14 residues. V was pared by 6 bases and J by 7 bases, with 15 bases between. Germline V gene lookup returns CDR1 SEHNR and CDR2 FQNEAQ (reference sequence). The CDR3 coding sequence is TGTGCCAGCAGGGTAGGAGAAAAGGGTGAAAAACTGTTTTTT. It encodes CASRVGEKGEKLFF.

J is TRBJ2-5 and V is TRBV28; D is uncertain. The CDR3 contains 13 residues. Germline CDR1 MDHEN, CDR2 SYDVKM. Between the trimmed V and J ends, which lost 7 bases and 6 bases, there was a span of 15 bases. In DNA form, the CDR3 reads TGTGCCAGCACCCAAGGGATCATAAAGACCCAGTACTTC. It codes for CASTQGIIKTQYF.

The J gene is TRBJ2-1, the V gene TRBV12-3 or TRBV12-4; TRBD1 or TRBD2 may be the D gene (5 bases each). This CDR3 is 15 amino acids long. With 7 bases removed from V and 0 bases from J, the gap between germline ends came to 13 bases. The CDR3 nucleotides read TGTGCCAGCACCCTAGGGGACGGCTCCTACAATGAGCAGTTCTTC. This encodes CASTLGDGSYNEQFF.

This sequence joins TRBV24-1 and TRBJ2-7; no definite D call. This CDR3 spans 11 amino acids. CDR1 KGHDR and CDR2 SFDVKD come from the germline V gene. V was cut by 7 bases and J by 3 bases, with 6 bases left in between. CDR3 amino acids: CATSMGYEQYF. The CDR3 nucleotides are TGTGCCACCAGCATGGGCTACGAGCAGTACTTC.

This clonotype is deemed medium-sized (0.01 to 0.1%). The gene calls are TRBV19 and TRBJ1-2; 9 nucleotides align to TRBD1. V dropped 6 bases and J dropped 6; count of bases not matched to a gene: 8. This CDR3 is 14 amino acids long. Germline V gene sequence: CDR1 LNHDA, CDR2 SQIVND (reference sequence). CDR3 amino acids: CASRLGQGYNGYTF. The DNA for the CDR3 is TGTGCCAGTAGGCTGGGACAGGGCTACAATGGCTACACCTTC.

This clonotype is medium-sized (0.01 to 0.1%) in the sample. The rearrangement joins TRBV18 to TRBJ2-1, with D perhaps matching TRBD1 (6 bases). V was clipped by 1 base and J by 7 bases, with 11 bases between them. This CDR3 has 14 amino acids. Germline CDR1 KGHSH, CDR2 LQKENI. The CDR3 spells CASSPRWTVNEQFF. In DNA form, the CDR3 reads TGTGCCAGCTCACCACGATGGACAGTGAATGAGCAGTTCTTC.

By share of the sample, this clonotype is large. This CDR3 reads CASSTILGVNTEAFF. The CDR3 nucleotides are TGTGCCAGCAGTACCATACTCGGGGTGAACACTGAAGCTTTCTTT. The rearrangement links TRBV28 to TRBJ1-1; D remains unclear. This CDR3 spans 15 amino acids. V was pared by 5 bases and J by 0 bases, with 13 bases between. Germline lookup yields CDR1 MDHEN and CDR2 SYDVKM.

This CDR3 reads CASSFSSGRGSYNEQFF. DNA of the CDR3: TGTGCCAGCAGCTTCTCTAGCGGGAGAGGGTCCTACAATGAGCAGTTCTTC. The chain is built from TRBV7-2 and TRBJ2-1; 10 positions match TRBD2. CDR1 SGHTA and CDR2 FQGNSA come from the germline V gene. Trimming cost V 3 bases and J 1 base; bases outside gene matches: 6. The CDR3 runs to 17 residues.

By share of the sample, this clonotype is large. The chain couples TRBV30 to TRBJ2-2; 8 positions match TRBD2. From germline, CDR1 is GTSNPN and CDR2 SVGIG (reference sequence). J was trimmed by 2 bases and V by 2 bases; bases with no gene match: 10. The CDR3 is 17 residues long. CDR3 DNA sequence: TGTGCCTGGAGTAGGGGCAAACTAGCGGCCAACACCGGGGAGCTGTTTTTT. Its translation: CAWSRGKLAANTGELFF.